Shown below are 2 T cell receptor beta chains from a single sample sequenced in a study of blood T cell repertoires in COVID-19. Using immunoSEQ multiplex PCR, the repertoire was profiled, and TCRdb retains in-frame clones only, with some absent. The sample has 200,000 to 300,000 clones, 80% to 90% seen once. Sample: peripheral blood. The receptors here all came from a woman aged 65 to 85 with acute or convalescent COVID-19.

The chain employs TRBV24-1 and TRBJ2-1; a possible D gene is TRBD2 (6 bases). The CDR3 spans 14 residues. Germline V gene data show CDR1 as KGHDR and CDR2 as SFDVKD. Trimming cost V 10 bases and J 0 bases, with 12 bases left between them. This CDR3 reads CATRDSSSYNEQFF. In DNA, the CDR3 is TGTGCCACGAGGGACTCCAGCTCCTACAATGAGCAGTTCTTC.

J is TRBJ2-2 and V is TRBV5-4, with TRBD1 identical over 8 bases. The CDR3 has 18 residues. J gave up 0 bases and V 4 bases, and 11 bases lay outside the gene matches. Germline lookup yields CDR1 SGHNT and CDR2 YYREEE (reference sequence). CDR3 sequence (DNA): TGTGCCAGCAGCGGGGGGACAGGAAGAGACGCGAACACCGGGGAGCTGTTTTTT. Protein product: CASSGGTGRDANTGELFF.